This T cell receptor (beta chain) was recorded in a study of T-cell memory formation after mild COVID-19. Study conclusions and caveats: Memory sampled before infection contained some responding clones, suggesting cross-reactive memory joined. Second-wave clones that peaked on day 37 lacked confirmed SARS-CoV-2 specificity. Contracting CD8+ clones were enriched in EMRA, CD4+ mainly in CM and EM.

This clonotype was counted only a few times. The antigen is undetermined. A 5'RACE reaction primed in the constant segment made cDNA libraries of TCR alpha and TCR beta, and these carried sample barcodes and UMIs. Via MiXCR, TCRdb re-called the 5' RACE reads, giving one row per CDR3 protein. Of under 300,000 distinct CDR3 sequences in the sample, about a sixth were seen once. CDR3 size: 13 residues. V was trimmed by 1 base and J by 13 bases, leaving 11 bases between them. Per the germline V gene, CDR1 is SGHTA and CDR2 is FQGTGA. This TCR was recovered from a man aged 18 to 30 who had mild COVID-19 (a few samples of this study predate the infection). Cell type and time point are not known. Input material: PBMCs or a T cell subset sorted from them (not recorded which). V gene TRBV7-3 combines with J gene TRBJ1-6, with D hard to call. CDR3 sequence: CASSLSTGNPLHF. The CDR3 nucleotides are TGTGCCAGCAGCTTAAGTACTGGGAATCCCCTCCACTTT.